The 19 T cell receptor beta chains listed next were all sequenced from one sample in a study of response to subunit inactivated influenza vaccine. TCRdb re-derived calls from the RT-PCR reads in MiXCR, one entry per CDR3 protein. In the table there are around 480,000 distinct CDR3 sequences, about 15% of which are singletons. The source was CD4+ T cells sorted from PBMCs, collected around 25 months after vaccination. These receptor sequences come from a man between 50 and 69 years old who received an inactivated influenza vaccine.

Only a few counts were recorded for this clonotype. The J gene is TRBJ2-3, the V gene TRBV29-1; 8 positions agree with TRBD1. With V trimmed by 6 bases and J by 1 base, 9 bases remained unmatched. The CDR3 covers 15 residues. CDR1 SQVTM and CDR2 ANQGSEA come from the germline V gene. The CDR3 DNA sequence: TGCAGCGTCGCCAAGACAGGGGACCGCACAGATACGCAGTATTTT. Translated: CSVAKTGDRTDTQYF.

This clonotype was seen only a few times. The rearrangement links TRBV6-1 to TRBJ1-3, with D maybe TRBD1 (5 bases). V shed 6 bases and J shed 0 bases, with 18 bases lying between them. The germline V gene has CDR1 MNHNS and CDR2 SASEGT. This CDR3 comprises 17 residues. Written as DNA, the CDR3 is TGTGCCAGCAGCCCCCACTTCCGGGACCACTCTGGAAACACCATATATTTT. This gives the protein CASSPHFRDHSGNTIYF.

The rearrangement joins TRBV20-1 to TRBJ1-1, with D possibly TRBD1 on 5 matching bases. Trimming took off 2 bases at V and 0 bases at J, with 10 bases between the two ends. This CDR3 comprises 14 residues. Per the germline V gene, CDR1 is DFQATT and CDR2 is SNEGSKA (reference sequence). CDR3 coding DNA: TGCAGTGCTAGAAAACAGGCCATGAACACTGAAGCTTTCTTT. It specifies CSARKQAMNTEAFF.

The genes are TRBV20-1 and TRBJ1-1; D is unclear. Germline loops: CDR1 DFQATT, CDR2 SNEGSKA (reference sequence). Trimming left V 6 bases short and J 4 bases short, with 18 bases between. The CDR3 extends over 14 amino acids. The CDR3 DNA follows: TGCAGTGCCAGCCACCGGGCCCTTGTCACTGAAGCTTTCTTT. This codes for CSASHRALVTEAFF.

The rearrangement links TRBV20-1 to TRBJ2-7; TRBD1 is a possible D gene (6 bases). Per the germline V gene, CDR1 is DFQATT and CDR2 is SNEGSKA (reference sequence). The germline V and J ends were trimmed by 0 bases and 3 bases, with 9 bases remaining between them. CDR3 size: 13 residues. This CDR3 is CSARDNRVYEQYF. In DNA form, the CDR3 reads TGCAGTGCTAGAGATAACAGGGTCTACGAGCAGTACTTC.

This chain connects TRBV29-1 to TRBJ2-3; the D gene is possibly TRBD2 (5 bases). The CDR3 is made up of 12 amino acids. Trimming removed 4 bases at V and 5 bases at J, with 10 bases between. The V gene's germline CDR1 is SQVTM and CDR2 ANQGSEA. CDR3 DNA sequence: TGCAGCGTTGGTCGGGGTAGAGATACGCAGTATTTT. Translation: CSVGRGRDTQYF.

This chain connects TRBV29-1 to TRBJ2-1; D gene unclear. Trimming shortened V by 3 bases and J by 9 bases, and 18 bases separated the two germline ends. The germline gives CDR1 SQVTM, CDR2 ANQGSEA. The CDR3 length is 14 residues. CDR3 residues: CSVDAYPASGEQFF. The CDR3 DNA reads TGCAGCGTTGACGCCTATCCCGCTTCCGGTGAGCAGTTCTTC.

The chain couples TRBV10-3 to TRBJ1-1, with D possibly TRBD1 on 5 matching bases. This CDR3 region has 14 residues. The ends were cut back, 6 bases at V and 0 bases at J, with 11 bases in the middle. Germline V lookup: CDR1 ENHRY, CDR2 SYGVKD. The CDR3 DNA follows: TGTGCCATCAGGGATACGACAGTGAACACTGAAGCTTTCTTT. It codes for CAIRDTTVNTEAFF.

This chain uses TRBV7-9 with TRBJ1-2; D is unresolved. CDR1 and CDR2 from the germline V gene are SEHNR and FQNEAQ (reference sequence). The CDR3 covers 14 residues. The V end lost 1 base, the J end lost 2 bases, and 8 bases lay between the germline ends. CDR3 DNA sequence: TGTGCCAGCAGCTTAGGAGTCCAAAACTATGGCTACACCTTC. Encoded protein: CASSLGVQNYGYTF. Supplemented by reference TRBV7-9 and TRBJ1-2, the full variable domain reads DTGVSQNPRHKITKRGQNVTFRCDPISEHNRLYWYRQTLGQGPEFLTYFQNEAQLEKSRLLSDRFSAERPKGSFSTLEIQRTEQGDSAMYLCASSLGVQNYGYTFGSGTRLTVV.

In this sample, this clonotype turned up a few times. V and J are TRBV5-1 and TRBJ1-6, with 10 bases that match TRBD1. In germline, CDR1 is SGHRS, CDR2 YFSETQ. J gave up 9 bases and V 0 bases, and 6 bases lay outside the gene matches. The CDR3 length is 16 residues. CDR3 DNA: TGCGCCAGCAGCTTGGCCGGGACAGGGGTGCGTTCACCCCTCCACTTT. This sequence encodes CASSLAGTGVRSPLHF.

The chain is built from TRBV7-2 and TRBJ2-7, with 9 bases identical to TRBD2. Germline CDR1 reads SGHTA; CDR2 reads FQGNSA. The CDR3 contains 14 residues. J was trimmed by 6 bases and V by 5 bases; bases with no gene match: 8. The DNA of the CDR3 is TGTGCCAGCAGCCCGTGGGCGGGAGGGGGCGAGCAGTACTTC. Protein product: CASSPWAGGGEQYF.

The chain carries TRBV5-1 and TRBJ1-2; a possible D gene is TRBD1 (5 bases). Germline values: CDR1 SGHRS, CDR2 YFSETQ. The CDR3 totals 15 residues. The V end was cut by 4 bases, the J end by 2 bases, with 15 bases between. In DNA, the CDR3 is TGCGCCAGCAGCGGAAGCACAGGAGCCAACTATGGCTACACCTTC. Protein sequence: CASSGSTGANYGYTF.

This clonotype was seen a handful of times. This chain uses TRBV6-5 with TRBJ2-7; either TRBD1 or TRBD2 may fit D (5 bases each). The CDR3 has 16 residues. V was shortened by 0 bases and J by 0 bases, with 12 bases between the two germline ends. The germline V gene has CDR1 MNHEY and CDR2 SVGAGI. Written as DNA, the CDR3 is TGTGCCAGCAGTTACTCGAGAGGGGCTTACTCCTACGAGCAGTACTTC. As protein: CASSYSRGAYSYEQYF.

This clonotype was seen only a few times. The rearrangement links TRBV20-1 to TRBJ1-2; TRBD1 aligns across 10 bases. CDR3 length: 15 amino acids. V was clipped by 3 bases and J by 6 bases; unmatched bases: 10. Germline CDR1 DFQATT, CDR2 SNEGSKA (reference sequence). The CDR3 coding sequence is TGCAGTGCTAGTTCTTGGACAGGGGGTAAGGATGGCTACACCTTC. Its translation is CSASSWTGGKDGYTF.

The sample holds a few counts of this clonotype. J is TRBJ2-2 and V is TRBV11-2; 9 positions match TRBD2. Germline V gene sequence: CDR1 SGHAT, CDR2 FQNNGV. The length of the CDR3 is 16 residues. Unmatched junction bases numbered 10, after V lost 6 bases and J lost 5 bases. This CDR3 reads CASRNAGGRNTGELFF. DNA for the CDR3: TGTGCCAGCAGAAACGCGGGGGGGCGGAATACCGGGGAGCTGTTTTTT.

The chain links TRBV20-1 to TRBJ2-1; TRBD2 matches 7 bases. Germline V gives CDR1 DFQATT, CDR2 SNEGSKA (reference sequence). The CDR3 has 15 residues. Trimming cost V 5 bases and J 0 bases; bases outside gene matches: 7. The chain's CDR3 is CSAGTGGSSYNEQFF. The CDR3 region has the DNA TGCAGTGCTGGGACGGGGGGATCCTCCTACAATGAGCAGTTCTTC.

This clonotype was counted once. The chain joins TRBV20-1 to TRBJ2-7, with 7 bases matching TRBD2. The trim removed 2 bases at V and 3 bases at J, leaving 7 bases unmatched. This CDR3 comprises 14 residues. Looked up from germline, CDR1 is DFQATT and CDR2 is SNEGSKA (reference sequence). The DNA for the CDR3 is TGCAGTGCTAGAAGTGGGAGGGCCGTCTACGAGCAGTACTTC. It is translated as CSARSGRAVYEQYF.

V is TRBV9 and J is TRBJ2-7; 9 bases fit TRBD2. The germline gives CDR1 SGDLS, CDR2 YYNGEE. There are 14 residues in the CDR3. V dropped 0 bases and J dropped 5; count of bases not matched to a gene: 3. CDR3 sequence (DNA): TGTGCCAGCAGCGTAGAGCCTAGCGGGAACGAGCAGTACTTC. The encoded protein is CASSVEPSGNEQYF.

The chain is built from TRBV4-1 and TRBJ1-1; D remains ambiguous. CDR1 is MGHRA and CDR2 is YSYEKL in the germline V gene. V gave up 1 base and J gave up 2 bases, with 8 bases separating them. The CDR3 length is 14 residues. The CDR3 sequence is CASSQVGSNTEAFF. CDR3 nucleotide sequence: TGCGCCAGCAGCCAAGTAGGCAGCAACACTGAAGCTTTCTTT.